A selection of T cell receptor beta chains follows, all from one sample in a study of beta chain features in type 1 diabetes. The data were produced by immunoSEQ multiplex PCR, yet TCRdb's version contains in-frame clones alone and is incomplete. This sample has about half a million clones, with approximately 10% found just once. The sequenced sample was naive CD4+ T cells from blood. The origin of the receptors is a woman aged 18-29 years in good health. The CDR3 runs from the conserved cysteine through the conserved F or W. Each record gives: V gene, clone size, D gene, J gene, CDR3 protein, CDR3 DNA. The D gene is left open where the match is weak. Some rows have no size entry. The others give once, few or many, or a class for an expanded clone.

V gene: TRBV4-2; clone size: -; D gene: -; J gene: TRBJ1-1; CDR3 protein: CASSLRADTEAFF; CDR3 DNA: TGTGCCAGCAGCCTCCGCGCGGACACTGAAGCTTTCTTT
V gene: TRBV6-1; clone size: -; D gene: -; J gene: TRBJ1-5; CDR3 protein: CASSARWIQPQHF; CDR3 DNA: TGTGCCAGCAGTGCCAGGTGGATTCAGCCCCAGCATTTT
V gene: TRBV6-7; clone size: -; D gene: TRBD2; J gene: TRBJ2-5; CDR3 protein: CASRTSGQETQYF; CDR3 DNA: TGTGCCAGCAGGACTAGCGGCCAAGAGACCCAGTACTTC
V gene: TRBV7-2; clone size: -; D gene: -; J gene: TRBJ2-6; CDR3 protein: CASSRRGGAGANVLTF; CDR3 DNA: TGTGCCAGCAGCCGCCGAGGTGGGGCTGGGGCCAACGTCCTGACTTTC
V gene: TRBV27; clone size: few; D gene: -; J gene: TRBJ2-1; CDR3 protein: CASRRVERNEQFF; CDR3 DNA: TGTGCCAGCAGGCGTGTGGAGCGCAATGAGCAGTTCTTC
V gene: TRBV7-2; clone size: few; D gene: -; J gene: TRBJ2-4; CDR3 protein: CASRSGGNIQYF; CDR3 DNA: TGTGCCAGCAGATCAGGGGGGAACATTCAGTACTTC
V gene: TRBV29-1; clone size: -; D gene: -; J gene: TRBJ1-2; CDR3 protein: CSGGRPGAGDGYTF; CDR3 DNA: TGCAGCGGTGGGAGACCGGGGGCAGGAGATGGCTACACCTTC
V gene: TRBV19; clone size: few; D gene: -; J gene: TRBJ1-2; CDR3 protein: CASSTEYYGYTF; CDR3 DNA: TGTGCCAGTAGTACAGAATACTATGGCTACACCTTC
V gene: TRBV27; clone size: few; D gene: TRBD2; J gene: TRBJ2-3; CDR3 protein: CASSLRVQAGGSTDTQYF; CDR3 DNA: TGTGCCAGCAGTTTACGCGTGCAAGCGGGAGGGAGCACAGATACGCAGTATTTT
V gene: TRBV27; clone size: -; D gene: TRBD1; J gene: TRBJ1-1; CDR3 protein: CASSRQGGNTEAFF; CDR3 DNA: TGTGCCAGCAGTCGACAGGGGGGGAACACTGAAGCTTTCTTT
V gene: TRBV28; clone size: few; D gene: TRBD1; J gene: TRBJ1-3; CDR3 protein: CASSSGGGNTIYF; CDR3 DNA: TGTGCCAGCAGTTCAGGGGGTGGAAACACCATATATTTT
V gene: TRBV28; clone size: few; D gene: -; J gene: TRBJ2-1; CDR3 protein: CASSLRGNEQFF; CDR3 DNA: TGTGCCAGCAGTTTAAGAGGCAATGAGCAGTTCTTC
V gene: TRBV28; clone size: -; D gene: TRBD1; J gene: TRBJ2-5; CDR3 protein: CASSSPDRVGETQYF; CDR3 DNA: TGTGCCAGCAGTTCCCCTGACAGGGTGGGGGAGACCCAGTACTTC
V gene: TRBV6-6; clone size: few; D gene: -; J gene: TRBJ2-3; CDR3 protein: CASSQDEVSTDTQYF; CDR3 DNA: TGTGCCAGCAGTCAGGATGAAGTTTCCACAGATACGCAGTATTTT
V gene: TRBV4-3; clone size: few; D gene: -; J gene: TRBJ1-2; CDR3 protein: CASSQDDRWAIGYTF; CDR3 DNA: TGCGCCAGCAGCCAAGACGACAGGTGGGCTATTGGCTACACCTTC
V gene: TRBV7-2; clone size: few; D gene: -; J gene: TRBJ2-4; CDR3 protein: CASSQGAAKNIQYF; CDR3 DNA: TGTGCCAGCAGCCAAGGGGCGGCCAAAAACATTCAGTACTTC
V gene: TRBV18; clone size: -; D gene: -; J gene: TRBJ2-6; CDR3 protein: CASSPLGASTATYSGANVLTF; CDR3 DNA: TGTGCCAGCTCACCACTTGGGGCATCGACGGCTACCTACTCTGGGGCCAACGTCCTGACTTTC
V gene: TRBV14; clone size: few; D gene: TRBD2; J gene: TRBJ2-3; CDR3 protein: CASSQGREGGTDTQYF; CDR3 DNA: TGTGCCAGCAGCCAAGGGCGGGAGGGCGGCACAGATACGCAGTATTTT
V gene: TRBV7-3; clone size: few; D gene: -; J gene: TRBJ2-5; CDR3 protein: CASSSYGVPQETQYF; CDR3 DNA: TGTGCCAGCAGCTCCTACGGCGTCCCGCAAGAGACCCAGTACTTC
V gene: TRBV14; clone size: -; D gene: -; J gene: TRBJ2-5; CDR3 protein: CASSQVQETQYF; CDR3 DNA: TGTGCCAGCAGCCAGGTTCAAGAGACCCAGTACTTC
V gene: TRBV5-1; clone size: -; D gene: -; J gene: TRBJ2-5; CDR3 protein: CASSLVSGQETQYF; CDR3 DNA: TGCGCCAGCAGCTTGGTTAGCGGACAAGAGACCCAGTACTTC
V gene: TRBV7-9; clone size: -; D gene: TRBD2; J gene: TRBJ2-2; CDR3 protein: CASSPGLARITGELFF; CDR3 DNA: TGTGCCAGCAGCCCGGGACTAGCGCGAATCACCGGGGAGCTGTTTTTT
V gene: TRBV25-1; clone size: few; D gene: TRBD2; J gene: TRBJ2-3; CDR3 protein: CASSPKRGITDTQYF; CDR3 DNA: TGTGCCAGCAGTCCAAAGCGGGGCATCACAGATACGCAGTATTTT
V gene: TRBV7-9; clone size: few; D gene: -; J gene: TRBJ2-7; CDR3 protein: CASSLTGGTEQYF; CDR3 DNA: TGTGCCAGCAGCTTAACGGGCGGCACCGAGCAGTACTTC
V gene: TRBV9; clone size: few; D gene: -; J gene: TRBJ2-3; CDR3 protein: CASSQRSATDTQYF; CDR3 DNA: TGTGCCAGCAGCCAAAGGTCCGCCACAGATACGCAGTATTTT
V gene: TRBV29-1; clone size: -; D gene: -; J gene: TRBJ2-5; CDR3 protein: CSAMPAGIGETQYF; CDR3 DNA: TGCAGCGCCATGCCGGCAGGGATCGGGGAGACCCAGTACTTC
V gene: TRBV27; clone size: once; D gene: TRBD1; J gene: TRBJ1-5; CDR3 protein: CASSEGQHWAHQPQHF; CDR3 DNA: TGTGCCAGCAGTGAGGGACAGCACTGGGCGCATCAGCCCCAGCATTTT
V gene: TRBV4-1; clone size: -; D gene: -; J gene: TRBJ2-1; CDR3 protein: CASSQGGATNSYNEQFF; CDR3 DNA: TGCGCCAGCAGCCAAGGAGGAGCGACCAACTCCTACAATGAGCAGTTCTTC
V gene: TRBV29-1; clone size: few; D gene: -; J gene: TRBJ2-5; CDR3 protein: CSVGGGAETQYF; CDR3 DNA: TGCAGCGTTGGTGGGGGGGCCGAGACCCAGTACTTC
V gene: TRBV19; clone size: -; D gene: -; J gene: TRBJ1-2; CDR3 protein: CASSTIYGYTF; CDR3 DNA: TGTGCCAGTAGTACCATCTATGGCTACACCTTC
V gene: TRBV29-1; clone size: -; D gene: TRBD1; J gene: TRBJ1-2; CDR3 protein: CSVGQGVDGYTF; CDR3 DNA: TGCAGCGTTGGACAGGGGGTAGATGGCTACACCTTC
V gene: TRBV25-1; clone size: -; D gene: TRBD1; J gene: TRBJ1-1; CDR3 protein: CASSGVNRGSTEAFF; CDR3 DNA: TGTGCCAGCAGTGGAGTGAACAGGGGTAGCACTGAAGCTTTCTTT
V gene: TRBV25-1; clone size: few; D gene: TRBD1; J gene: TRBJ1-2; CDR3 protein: CASVRTGGTYGYTF; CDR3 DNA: TGTGCCAGCGTCAGGACAGGCGGAACCTATGGCTACACCTTC
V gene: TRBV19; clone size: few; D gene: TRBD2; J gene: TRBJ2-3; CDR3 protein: CASSVTSGSLNTQYF; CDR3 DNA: TGTGCCAGTAGTGTAACTAGCGGGAGTTTGAATACGCAGTATTTT
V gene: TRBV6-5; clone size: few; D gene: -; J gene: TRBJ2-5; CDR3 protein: CASRKRRGETQYF; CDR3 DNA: TGTGCCAGCAGAAAAAGACGAGGGGAGACCCAGTACTTC
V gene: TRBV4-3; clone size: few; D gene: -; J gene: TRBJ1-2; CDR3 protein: CASSQEVAARGYTF; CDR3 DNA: TGCGCCAGCAGCCAAGAAGTTGCGGCCCGCGGCTACACCTTC
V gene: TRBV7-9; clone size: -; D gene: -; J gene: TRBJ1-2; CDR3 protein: CASSLEQYGYTF; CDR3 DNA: TGTGCCAGCAGCTTAGAGCAGTATGGCTACACCTTC
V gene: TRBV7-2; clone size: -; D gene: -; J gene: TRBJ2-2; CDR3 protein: CASSLEAGTGELFF; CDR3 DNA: TGTGCCAGCAGCTTAGAGGCAGGAACCGGGGAGCTGTTTTTT
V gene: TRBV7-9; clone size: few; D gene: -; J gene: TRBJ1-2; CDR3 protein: CASSFSGGGYTF; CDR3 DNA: TGTGCCAGCAGCTTCAGTGGAGGTGGCTACACCTTC
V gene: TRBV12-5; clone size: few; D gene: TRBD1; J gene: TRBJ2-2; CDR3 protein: CASGQPDRGRAGELFF; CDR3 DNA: TGTGCTAGTGGTCAACCGGACAGGGGTCGGGCCGGGGAGCTGTTTTTT
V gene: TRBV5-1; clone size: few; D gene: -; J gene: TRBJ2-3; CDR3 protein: CASSDQGTDTQYF; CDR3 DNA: TGCGCCAGCAGCGACCAGGGCACAGATACGCAGTATTTT
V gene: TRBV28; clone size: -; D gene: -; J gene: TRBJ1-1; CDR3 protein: CASSIPSTEAFF; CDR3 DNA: TGTGCCAGCAGTATCCCCTCCACTGAAGCTTTCTTT
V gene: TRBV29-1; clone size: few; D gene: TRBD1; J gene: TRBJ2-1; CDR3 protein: CSEQGADNEQFF; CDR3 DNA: TGCAGCGAACAGGGGGCGGACAATGAGCAGTTCTTC
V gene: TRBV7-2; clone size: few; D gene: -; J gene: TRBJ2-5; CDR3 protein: CASSMDAGTETQYF; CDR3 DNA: TGTGCCAGCAGCATGGACGCAGGGACAGAGACCCAGTACTTC
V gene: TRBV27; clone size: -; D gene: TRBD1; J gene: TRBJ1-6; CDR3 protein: CASRDRNSPLHF; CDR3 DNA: TGTGCCAGCCGGGACAGGAATTCACCCCTCCACTTT
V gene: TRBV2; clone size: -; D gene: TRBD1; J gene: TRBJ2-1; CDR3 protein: CASSLIRTGGNEQFF; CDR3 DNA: TGTGCCAGCAGCCTCATTAGGACAGGGGGCAATGAGCAGTTCTTC
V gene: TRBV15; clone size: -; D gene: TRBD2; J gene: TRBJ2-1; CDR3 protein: CATSSGSSYNEQFF; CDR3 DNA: TGTGCCACTAGTAGCGGGAGCTCCTACAATGAGCAGTTCTTC
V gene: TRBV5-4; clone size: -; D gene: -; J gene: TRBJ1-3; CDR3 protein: CAIEGDGNTIYF; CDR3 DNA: TGTGCCATCGAGGGCGATGGAAACACCATATATTTT
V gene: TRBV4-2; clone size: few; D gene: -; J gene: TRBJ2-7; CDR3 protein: CASSPHPRGRGDEQYF; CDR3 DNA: TGTGCCAGCAGCCCTCACCCTAGGGGGAGGGGAGACGAGCAGTACTTC
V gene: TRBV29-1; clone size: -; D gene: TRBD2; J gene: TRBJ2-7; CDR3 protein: CSVAGTSDYEQYF; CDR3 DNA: TGCAGCGTTGCCGGGACTAGCGACTACGAGCAGTACTTC
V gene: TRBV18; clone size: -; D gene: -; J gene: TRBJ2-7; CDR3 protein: CASSPKSTAYYEQYF; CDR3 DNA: TGTGCCAGCTCACCAAAGAGCACAGCCTACTACGAGCAGTACTTC
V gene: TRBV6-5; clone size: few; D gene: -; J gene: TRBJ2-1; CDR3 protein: CASSPRSNEQFF; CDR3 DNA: TGTGCCAGCAGTCCCCGAAGCAATGAGCAGTTCTTC
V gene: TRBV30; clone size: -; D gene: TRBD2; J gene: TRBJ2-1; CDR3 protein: CAWSALAGAREQFF; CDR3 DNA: TGTGCCTGGAGTGCCCTAGCGGGAGCCCGGGAGCAGTTCTTC